What follows is one T cell receptor (beta chain) and its context. These data are taken from a study of blood T cells in healthy people across ages. Per sample, no less than 5 micrograms of total RNA were extracted. The CDR3 runs 15 residues. V shed 6 bases, J shed 1 base, and the junction held 7 bases outside the gene matches. Through a sample-barcoded 5' primer and a J-beta primer mix, a second PCR was run for about 6 to 11 cycles. Every molecule of cDNA carried a tag from a template-switch adaptor with 12 random nucleotides. At least 3 million CDR3-containing paired-end reads were obtained per sample. TCRdb ran MiXCR on the 5' RACE reads and lists one entry per CDR3 protein. The data contain hundreds of thousands of distinct CDR3 sequences, roughly 60% of them seen just once; the ten biggest clones take up approximately 23%.

Sequencing was done on a sample of blood. The chain has TRBV12-3 or TRBV12-4 and TRBJ1-1; TRBD1 matches 8 bases. The sequence derives from a man younger than 45 in good health. The CDR3 sequence is CASRGTGPWNTEAFF. The CDR3 DNA reads TGTGCCAGCAGGGGGACAGGCCCCTGGAACACTGAAGCTTTCTTT.